The source of this TCR beta chain is a study of blood T cell repertoires in COVID-19. Study information: Acute and convalescent COVID-19 specimens originated in the United States, Italy and Spain. The analysed material was cDNA or gDNA that came from T cells, B-cell-depleted T cells, or PBMCs.

Clinical history as reported by participants underpinned cohort assignment. Concerning this clone: An end of the junction differs from the germline gene, which may be a read error.

The CDR3 contains 13 residues. Germline lookup yields CDR1 MNHEY and CDR2 SVGAGI. In the study's own analysis: Amplification of reference gene primers was used by the study to estimate nucleated cell counts. Only in-frame clones appear in the TCRdb table, and some are missing; sequencing was by immunoSEQ multiplex PCR. The V and J calls and clone size come from that table; D and trimming were worked out from the DNA. The table has around 150,000 clones, 75% to 85% seen once. The receptor was derived from a woman aged 60-75 years who had recovered from COVID-19. The specimen sequenced was PBMCs or T cells enriched from blood (not recorded which). The chain combines TRBV6-5 with TRBJ2-7, with D possibly being TRBD1 (6 bases). Here the CDR3 DNA reads TGTGCCAGCAGGGACGCGACAGGCTACGAGCAATACTTC. It yields the protein CASRDATGYEQYF.